The 5 T cell receptor beta chains presented below share a single source sample, sequenced in a study of cytomegalovirus exposure and HLA in healthy donors. PCR involved 60 Vbeta and 13 Jbeta primers. Some clones are missing from TCRdb's copy, which holds only in-frame ones; the method was immunoSEQ multiplex PCR. The sample consists of about 180,000 clones, roughly 78% of them appearing once. The sequenced material came from PBMCs. All receptors derive from a woman aged 40 to 50 in good health and CMV-seronegative.

The chain has TRBV15 and TRBJ1-1; no definite D call. From germline, CDR1 is LNHNV and CDR2 YYDKDF (reference sequence). The CDR3 extends over 18 amino acids. V was cut by 0 bases and J by 0 bases, with 17 bases left in between. The CDR3 sequence is CATSRDIPRRQMNTEAFF. The CDR3 DNA reads as TGTGCCACCAGCAGAGATATACCCCGGCGGCAGATGAACACTGAAGCTTTCTTT.

This clone was seen just once. The chain employs TRBV5-4 and TRBJ2-7; 9 bases align to TRBD1. This CDR3 is 15 amino acids long. V shed 0 bases, J shed 4 bases, and the junction held 5 bases outside the gene matches. The V gene's germline CDR1 is SGHNT and CDR2 YYREEE (reference sequence). The CDR3 loop is CASSLVGTGSYEQYF. The CDR3 DNA is TGTGCCAGCAGCTTGGTCGGGACAGGGAGTTACGAGCAGTACTTC.

This chain links TRBV29-1 with TRBJ2-7; 10 bases are shared with TRBD2. The CDR3 length is 12 residues. J lost 7 bases, V lost 8 bases, and 8 bases had no gene match. Germline CDR1 and CDR2: SQVTM and ANQGSEA. The CDR3 sequence is CSMLAGVGEQYF. The CDR3 coding sequence is TGCAGCATGCTAGCGGGAGTAGGAGAGCAGTACTTC.

The V and J genes are TRBV9 and TRBJ2-5; 10 bases match TRBD1. In germline, CDR1 is SGDLS, CDR2 YYNGEE. This CDR3 has 16 residues. V lost 4 bases, J lost 5 bases, and 11 bases stayed unmatched. The CDR3 DNA sequence: TGTGCCAGCAGCCCCCGGACAGGGGGAAATAGGGAGACCCAGTACTTC. This codes for CASSPRTGGNRETQYF.

V gene TRBV5-5 combines with J gene TRBJ2-7, with 8 positions matching TRBD1. With V trimmed by 4 bases and J by 6 bases, 6 bases remained unmatched. The CDR3 contains 13 residues. Germline loops: CDR1 SGHKS, CDR2 YYEKEE (reference sequence). CDR3 nucleotides: TGTGCCAGCAGCGAATTACAGGGGGGCGAGCAGTACTTC. It yields the protein CASSELQGGEQYF.